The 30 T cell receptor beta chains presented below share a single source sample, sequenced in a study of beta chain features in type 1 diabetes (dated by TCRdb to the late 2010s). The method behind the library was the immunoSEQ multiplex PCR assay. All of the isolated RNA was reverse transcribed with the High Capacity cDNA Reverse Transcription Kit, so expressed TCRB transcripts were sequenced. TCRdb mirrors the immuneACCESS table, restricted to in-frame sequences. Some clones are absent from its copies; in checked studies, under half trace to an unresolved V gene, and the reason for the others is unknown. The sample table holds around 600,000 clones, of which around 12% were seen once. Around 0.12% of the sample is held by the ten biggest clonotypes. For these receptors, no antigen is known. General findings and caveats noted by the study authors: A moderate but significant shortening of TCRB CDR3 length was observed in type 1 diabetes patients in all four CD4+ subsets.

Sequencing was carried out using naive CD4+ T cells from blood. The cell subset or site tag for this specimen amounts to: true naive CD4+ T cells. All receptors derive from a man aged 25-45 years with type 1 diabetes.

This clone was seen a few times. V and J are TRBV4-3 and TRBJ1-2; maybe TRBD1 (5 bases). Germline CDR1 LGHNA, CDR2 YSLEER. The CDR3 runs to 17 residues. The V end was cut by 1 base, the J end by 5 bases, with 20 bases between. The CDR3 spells CASSQARQRNSWYGYTF. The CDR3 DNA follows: TGCGCCAGCAGCCAAGCACGACAGAGGAACAGTTGGTATGGCTACACCTTC.

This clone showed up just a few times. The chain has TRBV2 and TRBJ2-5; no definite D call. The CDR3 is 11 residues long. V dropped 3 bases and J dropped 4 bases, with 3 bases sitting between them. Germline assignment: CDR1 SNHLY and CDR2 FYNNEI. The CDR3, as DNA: TGTGCCAGCAGTGATGCAGAGACCCAGTACTTC. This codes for CASSDAETQYF.

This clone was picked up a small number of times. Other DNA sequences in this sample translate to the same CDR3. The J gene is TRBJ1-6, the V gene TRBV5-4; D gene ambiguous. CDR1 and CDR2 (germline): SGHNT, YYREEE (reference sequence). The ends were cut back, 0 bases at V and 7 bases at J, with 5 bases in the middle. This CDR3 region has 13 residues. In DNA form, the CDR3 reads TGTGCCAGCAGCTTGGAAGGGAATTCACCCCTCCACTTT. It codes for CASSLEGNSPLHF.

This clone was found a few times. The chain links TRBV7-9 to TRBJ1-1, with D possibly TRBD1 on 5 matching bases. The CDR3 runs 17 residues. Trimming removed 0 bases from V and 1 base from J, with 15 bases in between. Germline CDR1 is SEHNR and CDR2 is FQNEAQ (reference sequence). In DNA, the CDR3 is TGTGCCAGCAGCTTAGCCGGGGGGAATGGTGCGAACACTGAAGCTTTCTTT. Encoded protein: CASSLAGGNGANTEAFF.

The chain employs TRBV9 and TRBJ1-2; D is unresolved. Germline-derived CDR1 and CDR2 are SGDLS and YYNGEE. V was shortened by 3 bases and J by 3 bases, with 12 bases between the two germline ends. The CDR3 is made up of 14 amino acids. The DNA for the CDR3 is TGTGCCAGCAGCGACAGTGCGGCGGACTATGGCTACACCTTC. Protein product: CASSDSAADYGYTF.

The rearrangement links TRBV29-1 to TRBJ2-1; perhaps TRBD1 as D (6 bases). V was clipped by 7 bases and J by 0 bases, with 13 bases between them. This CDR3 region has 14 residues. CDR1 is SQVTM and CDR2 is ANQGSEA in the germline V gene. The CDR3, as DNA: TGCAGCGCCGACCAGGGGAACTCCTACAATGAGCAGTTCTTC. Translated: CSADQGNSYNEQFF.

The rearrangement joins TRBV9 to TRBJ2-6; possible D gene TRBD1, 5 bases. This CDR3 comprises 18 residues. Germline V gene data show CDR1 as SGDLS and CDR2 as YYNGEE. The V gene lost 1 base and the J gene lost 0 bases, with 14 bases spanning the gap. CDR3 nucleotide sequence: TGTGCCAGCAGCGTAAGGCTGGACACCATCTCTGGGGCCAACGTCCTGACTTTC. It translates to CASSVRLDTISGANVLTF.

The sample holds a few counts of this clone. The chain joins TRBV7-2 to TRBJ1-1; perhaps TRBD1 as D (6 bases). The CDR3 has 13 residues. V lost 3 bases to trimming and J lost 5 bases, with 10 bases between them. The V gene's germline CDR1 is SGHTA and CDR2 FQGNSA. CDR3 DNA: TGTGCCAGCAGCTTCCGACAGGTGACTGAAGCTTTCTTT. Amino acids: CASSFRQVTEAFF.

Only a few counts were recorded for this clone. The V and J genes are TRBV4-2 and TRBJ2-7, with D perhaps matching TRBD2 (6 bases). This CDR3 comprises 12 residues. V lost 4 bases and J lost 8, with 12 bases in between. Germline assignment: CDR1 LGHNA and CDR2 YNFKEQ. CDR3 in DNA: TGTGCCAGCAGCCCCCAGGGACTTAAGCAGTACTTC. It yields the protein CASSPQGLKQYF.

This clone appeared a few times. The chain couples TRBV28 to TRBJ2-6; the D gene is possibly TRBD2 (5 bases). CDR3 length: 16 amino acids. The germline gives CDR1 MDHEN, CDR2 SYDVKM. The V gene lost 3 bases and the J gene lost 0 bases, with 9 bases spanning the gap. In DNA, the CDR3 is TGTGCCAGCAGTTTCCCCGGGGACTCTGGGGCCAACGTCCTGACTTTC. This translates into CASSFPGDSGANVLTF.

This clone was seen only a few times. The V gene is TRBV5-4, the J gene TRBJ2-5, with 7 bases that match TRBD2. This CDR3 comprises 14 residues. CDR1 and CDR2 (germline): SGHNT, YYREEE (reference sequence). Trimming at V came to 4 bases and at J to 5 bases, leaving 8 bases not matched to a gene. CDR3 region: CASSGSTSWETQYF. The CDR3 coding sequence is TGTGCCAGCAGCGGCTCGACTAGCTGGGAGACCCAGTACTTC.

CDR3 nucleotides: TGTGCCTGGAGTTTAGCCGGGACTACCCACACAGATACGCAGTATTTT. As protein: CAWSLAGTTHTDTQYF. The J gene is TRBJ2-3, the V gene TRBV30, with 7 bases that match TRBD2. Germline V gene sequence: CDR1 GTSNPN, CDR2 SVGIG (reference sequence). The length of the CDR3 is 16 residues. The trim removed 2 bases at V and 2 bases at J, leaving 10 bases unmatched.

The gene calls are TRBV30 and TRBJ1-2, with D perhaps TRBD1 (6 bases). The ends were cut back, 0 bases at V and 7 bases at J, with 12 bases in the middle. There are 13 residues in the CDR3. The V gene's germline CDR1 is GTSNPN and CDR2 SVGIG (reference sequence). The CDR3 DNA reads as TGTGCCTGGAGTGTAAGGCAGGGGTTTGGCTACACCTTC. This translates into CAWSVRQGFGYTF.

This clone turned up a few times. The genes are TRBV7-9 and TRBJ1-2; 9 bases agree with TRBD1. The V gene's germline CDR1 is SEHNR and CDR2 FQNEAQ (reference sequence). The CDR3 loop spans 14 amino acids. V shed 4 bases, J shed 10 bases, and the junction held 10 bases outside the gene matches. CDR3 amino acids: CASSYEGQGIDYTF. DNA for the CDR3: TGTGCCAGCAGCTATGAGGGACAGGGAATAGACTACACCTTC.

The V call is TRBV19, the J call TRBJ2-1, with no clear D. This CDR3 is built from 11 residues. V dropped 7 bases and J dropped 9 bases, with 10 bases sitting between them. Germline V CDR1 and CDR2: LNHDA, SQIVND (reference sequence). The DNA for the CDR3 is TGTGCCAGTACGAAAGAAGGTGAGCAGTTCTTC. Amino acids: CASTKEGEQFF. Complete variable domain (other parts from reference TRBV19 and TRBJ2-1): DGGITQSPKYLFRKEGQNVTLSCEQNLNHDAMYWYRQDPGQGLRLIYYSQIVNDFQKGDIAEGYSVSREKKESFPLTVTSAQKNPTAFYLCASTKEGEQFFGPGTRLTVL.

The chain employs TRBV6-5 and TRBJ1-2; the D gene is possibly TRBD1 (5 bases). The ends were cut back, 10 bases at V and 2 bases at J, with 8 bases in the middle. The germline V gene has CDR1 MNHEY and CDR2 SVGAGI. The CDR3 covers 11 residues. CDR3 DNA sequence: TGTGCCATCGGGGGGAACTATGGCTACACCTTC. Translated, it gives CAIGGNYGYTF.

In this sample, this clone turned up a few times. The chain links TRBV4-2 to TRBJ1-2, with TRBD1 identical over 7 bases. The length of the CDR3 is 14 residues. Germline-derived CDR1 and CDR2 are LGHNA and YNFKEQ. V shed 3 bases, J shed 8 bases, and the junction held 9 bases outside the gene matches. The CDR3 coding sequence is TGTGCCAGCAGCCACGACAGGGACGCTAACGGCTACACCTTC. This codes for CASSHDRDANGYTF.

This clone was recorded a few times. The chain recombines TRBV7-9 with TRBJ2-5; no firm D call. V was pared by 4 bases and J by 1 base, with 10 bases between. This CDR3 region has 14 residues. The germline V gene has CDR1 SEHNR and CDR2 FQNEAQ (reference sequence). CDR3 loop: CASSSLKGQETQYF. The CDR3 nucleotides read TGTGCCAGCAGCTCTCTCAAGGGCCAAGAGACCCAGTACTTC. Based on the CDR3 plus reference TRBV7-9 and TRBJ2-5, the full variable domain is DTGVSQNPRHKITKRGQNVTFRCDPISEHNRLYWYRQTLGQGPEFLTYFQNEAQLEKSRLLSDRFSAERPKGSFSTLEIQRTEQGDSAMYLCASSSLKGQETQYFGPGTRLLVL.

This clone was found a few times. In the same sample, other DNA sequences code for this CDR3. CDR3 region: CSVGMGNQPQHF. The DNA for the CDR3 is TGCAGCGTTGGAATGGGCAATCAGCCCCAGCATTTT. J is TRBJ1-5 and V is TRBV29-1; D is unclear. Trimming cost V 4 bases and J 2 bases, with 6 bases left between them. This CDR3 contains 12 residues. Germline-derived CDR1 and CDR2 are SQVTM and ANQGSEA. Full variable domain (missing parts from reference TRBV29-1 and TRBJ1-5): SAVISQKPSRDICQRGTSLTIQCQVDSQVTMMFWYRQQPGQSLTLIATANQGSEATYESGFVIDKFPISRPNLTFSTLTVSNMSPEDSSIYLCSVGMGNQPQHFGDGTRLSIL.

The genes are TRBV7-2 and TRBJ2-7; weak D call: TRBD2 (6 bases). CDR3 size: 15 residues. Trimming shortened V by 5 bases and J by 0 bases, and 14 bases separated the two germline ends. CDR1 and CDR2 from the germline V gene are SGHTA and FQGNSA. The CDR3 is CASSLRGGTSYEQYF. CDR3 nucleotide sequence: TGTGCCAGCAGCCTAAGGGGCGGGACCTCCTACGAGCAGTACTTC.

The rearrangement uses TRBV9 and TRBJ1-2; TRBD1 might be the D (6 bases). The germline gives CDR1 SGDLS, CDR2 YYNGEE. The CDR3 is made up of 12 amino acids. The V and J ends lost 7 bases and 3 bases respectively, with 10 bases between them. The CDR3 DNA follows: TGTGCCAGCGGTCGACAGGACTATGGCTACACCTTC. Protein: CASGRQDYGYTF.

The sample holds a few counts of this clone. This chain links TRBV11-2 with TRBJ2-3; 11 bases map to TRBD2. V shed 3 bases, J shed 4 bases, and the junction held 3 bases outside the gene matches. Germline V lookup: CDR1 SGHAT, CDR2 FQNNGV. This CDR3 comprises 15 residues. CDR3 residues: CASSFSGGAADTQYF. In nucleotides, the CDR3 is TGTGCCAGCAGCTTTAGCGGGGGGGCCGCAGATACGCAGTATTTT.

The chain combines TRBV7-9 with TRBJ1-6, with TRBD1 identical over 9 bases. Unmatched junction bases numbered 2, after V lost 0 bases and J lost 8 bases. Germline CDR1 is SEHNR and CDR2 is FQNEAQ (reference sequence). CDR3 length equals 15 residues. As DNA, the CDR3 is TGTGCCAGCAGCTTAGCACAGGGGGCTTATTCACCCCTCCACTTT. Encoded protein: CASSLAQGAYSPLHF. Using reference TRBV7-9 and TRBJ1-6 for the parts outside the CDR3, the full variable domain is DTGVSQNPRHKITKRGQNVTFRCDPISEHNRLYWYRQTLGQGPEFLTYFQNEAQLEKSRLLSDRFSAERPKGSFSTLEIQRTEQGDSAMYLCASSLAQGAYSPLHFGNGTRLTVT.

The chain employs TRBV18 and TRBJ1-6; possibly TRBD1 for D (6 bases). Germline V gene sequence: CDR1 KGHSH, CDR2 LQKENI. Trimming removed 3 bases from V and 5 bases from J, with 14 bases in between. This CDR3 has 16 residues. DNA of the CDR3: TGTGCCAGCTCACCGTTTCACGAGGGGGATAATTCACCCCTCCACTTT. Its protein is CASSPFHEGDNSPLHF.

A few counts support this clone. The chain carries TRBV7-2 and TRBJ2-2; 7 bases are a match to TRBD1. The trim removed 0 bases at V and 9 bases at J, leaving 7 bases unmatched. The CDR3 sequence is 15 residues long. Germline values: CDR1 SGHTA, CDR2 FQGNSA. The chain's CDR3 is CASSLASRGTRELFF. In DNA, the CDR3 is TGTGCCAGCAGCTTAGCCTCCAGGGGGACGCGGGAGCTGTTTTTT.

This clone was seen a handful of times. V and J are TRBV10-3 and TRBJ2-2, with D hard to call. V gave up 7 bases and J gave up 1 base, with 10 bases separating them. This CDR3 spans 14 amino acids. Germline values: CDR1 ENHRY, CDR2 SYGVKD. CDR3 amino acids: CAITGGENTGELFF. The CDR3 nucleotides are TGTGCCATCACAGGCGGAGAGAACACCGGGGAGCTGTTTTTT.

CDR3 sequence reads: CASSQATGGTNYGYTF. The CDR3 DNA reads as TGCGCCAGCAGCCAAGCGACAGGGGGAACTAACTATGGCTACACCTTC. The V and J genes are TRBV4-3 and TRBJ1-2; 9 nucleotides align to TRBD1. The germline V gene encodes CDR1 LGHNA and CDR2 YSLEER. V was clipped by 1 base and J by 0 bases; unmatched bases: 3. This CDR3 comprises 16 residues.

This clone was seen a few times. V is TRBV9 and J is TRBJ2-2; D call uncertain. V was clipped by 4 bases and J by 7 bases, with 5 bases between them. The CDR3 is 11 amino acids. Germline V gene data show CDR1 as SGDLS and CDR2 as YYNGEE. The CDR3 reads CASSRNGELFF. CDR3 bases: TGTGCCAGCAGCCGTAACGGGGAGCTGTTTTTT.

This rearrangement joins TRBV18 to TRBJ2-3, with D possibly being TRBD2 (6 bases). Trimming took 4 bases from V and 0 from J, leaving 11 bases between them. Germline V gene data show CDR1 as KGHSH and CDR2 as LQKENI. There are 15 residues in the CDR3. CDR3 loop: CASSRPGASTDTQYF. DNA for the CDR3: TGTGCCAGCTCACGCCCGGGAGCTAGCACAGATACGCAGTATTTT.

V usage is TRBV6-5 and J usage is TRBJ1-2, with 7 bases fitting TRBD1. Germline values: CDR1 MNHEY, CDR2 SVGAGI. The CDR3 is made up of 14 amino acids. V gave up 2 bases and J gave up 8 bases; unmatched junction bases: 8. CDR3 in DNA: TGTGCCAGCAGTTACCGAGGCCAGGGGGGAGGCTACACCTTC. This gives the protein CASSYRGQGGGYTF.